This T cell receptor beta chain was profiled in a study of blood T cell repertoires in COVID-19. Across the study: Whether acute or convalescent, the COVID-19 samples came from the United States, Italy and Spain.

Authors' processing steps: Estimated nucleated cell counts came from reference gene primer amplification. Clones were sequenced by immunoSEQ multiplex PCR, and TCRdb holds only the in-frame ones, with some missing. That table gives V, J and clone size, and the DNA gave D and trimming. This table holds 100,000 to 150,000 clones, approximately 90% found once. The CDR3 length is 12 residues. CDR1 SQVTM and CDR2 ANQGSEA come from the germline V gene. V was clipped by 4 bases and J by 5 bases, with 9 bases between them. The sequence came from a man between 45 and 60 years old with acute or convalescent COVID-19. Material for sequencing was peripheral blood. V is TRBV29-1 and J is TRBJ1-5; perhaps TRBD1 as D (5 bases). The CDR3 reads CSVGQRDQPQHF. In nucleotides, the CDR3 is TGCAGCGTTGGACAGAGAGATCAGCCCCAGCATTTT.